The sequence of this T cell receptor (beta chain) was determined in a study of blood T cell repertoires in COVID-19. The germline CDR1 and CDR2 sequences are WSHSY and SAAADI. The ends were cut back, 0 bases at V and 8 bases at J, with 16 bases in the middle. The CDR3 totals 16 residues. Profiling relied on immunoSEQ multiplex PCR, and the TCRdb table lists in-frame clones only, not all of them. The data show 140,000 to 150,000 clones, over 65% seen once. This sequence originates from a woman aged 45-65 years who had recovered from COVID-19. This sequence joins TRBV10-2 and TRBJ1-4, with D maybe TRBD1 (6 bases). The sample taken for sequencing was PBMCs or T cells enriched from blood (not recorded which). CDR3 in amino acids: CASSESLEGTGEKLFF. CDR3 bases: TGCGCCAGCAGTGAGTCCCTCGAGGGAACAGGGGAAAAACTGTTTTTT.